This TCR beta chain is drawn from a study of T cells after somatic rescue of genetic block. The table came from immunoSEQ multiplex PCR; TCRdb's copy has only in-frame clones and leaves some out. This table holds more than 10,000 clones, just under 80% found once. V lost 5 bases and J lost 2, with 3 bases in between. Germline loops: CDR1 SGHTA, CDR2 FQGNSA. CDR3 length equals 11 residues. This receptor was identified in a boy aged 5-17 years. The gene calls are TRBV7-2 and TRBJ2-5; the D is unclear. The sample taken for sequencing was peripheral blood mononuclear cells (PBMCs). The CDR3 bases are TGTGCCAGCAGCCTACAAGAGACCCAGTACTTC. Translated, it gives CASSLQETQYF.